This T cell receptor beta chain appears in the sequencing data of a study of monozygotic twins with cystic fibrosis. Study information: Around 3 micrograms of fragmented DNA underwent around 14 PCR cycles for library preparation.

A note on this clone: Antigen: not known.

Sequencing used immunoSEQ multiplex PCR; TCRdb keeps in-frame clones, though not all of them. The sample consists of more than 15,000 clones, about 90% of them appearing once. General study points: J usage was most co-twin-similar in 8 of 16 pairs, V in 13.

V dropped 6 bases and J dropped 6; count of bases not matched to a gene: 11. Germline CDR1 reads MDHEN; CDR2 reads SYDVKM. The CDR3 loop spans 16 amino acids. Source material: blood. The TCR sequence derives from a girl aged 2 to 9 with cystic fibrosis. The V gene is TRBV28, the J gene TRBJ2-2; TRBD2 matches at 9 bases. The chain's CDR3 is CASSTDRASGAGELFF. The CDR3 nucleotides read TGTGCCAGCAGCACAGACCGGGCTAGCGGGGCCGGGGAGCTGTTTTTT.